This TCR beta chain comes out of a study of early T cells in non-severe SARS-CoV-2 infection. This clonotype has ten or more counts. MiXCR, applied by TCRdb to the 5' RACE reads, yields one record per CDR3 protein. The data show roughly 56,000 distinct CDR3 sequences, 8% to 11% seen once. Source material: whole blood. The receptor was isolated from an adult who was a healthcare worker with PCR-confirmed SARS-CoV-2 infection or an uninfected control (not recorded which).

The CDR3 region has the DNA TGTGCCAGCAGTTATTGGGACCAACGAGATGGCTACACCTTC. It encodes CASSYWDQRDGYTF. The chain is built from TRBV6-5 and TRBJ1-2, with D maybe TRBD1 (5 bases). Trimming cost V 3 bases and J 6 bases, with 14 bases left between them. CDR1 is MNHEY, CDR2 SVGAGI, per germline. The length of the CDR3 is 14 residues.